This T cell receptor (beta chain) was identified in a study of T cell repertoires in cytomegalovirus infection. The wider study: Matching HLA type and CMV infection were both indicated by public TCR beta signatures. Study-wide results and caveats: Carriers of CMV and the relevant HLA type were discriminated by public TCR beta frequency. There were HLA-C-restricted CMV-specific TCR beta clonotypes dominating the ex vivo response.

Using its own MiXCR run on the reads, TCRdb lists one record per CDR3 protein. The table includes some 310,000 distinct CDR3 sequences, 20% to 30% detected once. As concerns this clonotype: Antigen: not known.

The CDR3 is 17 amino acids. The V segment lost 3 bases and the J segment 5 bases; nucleotides outside the gene matches: 10. CDR1 is LNHNV, CDR2 YYDKDF, per germline (reference sequence). The starting material was cultured PBMCs, obtained from culture after CMV antigen stimulation. The chain recombines TRBV15 with TRBJ1-6; 7 nucleotides align to TRBD1. The clonotype was recovered from a human donor in good health (CMV status not recorded). Some clones in this sample may be carry-over from other donors' samples. The CDR3 bases are TGTGCCACCAGCAGGAAAGGGGGCCTGATAGATAATTCACCCCTCCACTTT. Encoded protein: CATSRKGGLIDNSPLHF.